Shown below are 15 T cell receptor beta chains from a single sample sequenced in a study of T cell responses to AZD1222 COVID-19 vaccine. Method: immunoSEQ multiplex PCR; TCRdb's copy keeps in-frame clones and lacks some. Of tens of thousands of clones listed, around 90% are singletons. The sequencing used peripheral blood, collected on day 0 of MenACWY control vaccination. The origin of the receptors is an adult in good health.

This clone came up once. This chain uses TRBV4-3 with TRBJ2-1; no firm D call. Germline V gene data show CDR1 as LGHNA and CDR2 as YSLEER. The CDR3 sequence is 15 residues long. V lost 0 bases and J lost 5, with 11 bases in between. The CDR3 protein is CASSQEGLKNNEQFF. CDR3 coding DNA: TGCGCCAGCAGCCAAGAGGGCCTAAAAAACAATGAGCAGTTCTTC.

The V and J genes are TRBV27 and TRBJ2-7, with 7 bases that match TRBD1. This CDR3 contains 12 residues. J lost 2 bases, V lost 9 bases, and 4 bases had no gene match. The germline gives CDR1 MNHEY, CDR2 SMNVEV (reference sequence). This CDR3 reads CARNTGAYEQYF. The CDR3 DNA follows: TGTGCCAGAAATACAGGGGCCTACGAGCAGTACTTC.

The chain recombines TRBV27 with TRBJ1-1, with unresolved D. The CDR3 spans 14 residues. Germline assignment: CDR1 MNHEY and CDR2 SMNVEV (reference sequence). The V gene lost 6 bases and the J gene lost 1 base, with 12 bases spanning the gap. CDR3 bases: TGTGCCAGCAGGACCTTTAGGGCGAACACTGAAGCTTTCTTT. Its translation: CASRTFRANTEAFF.

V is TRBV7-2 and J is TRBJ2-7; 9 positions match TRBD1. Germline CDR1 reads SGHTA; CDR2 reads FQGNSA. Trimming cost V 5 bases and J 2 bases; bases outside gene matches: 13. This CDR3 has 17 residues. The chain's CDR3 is CASSQGQGQWGAYEQYF. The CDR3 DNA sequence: TGTGCCAGCAGCCAAGGACAGGGGCAATGGGGAGCCTACGAGCAGTACTTC.

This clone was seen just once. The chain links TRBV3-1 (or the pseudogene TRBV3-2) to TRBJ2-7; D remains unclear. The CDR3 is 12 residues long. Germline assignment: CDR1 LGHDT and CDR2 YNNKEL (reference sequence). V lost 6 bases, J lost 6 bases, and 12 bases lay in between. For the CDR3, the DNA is TGTGCCAGCAGTCAGATAGGATTCGAGCAGTACTTC. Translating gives CASSQIGFEQYF.

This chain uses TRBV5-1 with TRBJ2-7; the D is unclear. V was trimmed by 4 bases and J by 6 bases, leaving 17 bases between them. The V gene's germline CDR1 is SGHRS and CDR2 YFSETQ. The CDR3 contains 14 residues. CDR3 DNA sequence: TGCGCCAGCAGCGGCGGAAGGCTAGAGGCCGAGCAGTACTTC. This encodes CASSGGRLEAEQYF.

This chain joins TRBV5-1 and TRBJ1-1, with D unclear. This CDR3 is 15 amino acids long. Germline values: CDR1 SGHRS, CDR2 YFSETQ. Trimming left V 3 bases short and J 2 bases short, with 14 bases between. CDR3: CASSSLLGLNTEAFF. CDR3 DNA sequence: TGCGCCAGCAGCTCCCTTCTCGGTCTCAACACTGAAGCTTTCTTT.

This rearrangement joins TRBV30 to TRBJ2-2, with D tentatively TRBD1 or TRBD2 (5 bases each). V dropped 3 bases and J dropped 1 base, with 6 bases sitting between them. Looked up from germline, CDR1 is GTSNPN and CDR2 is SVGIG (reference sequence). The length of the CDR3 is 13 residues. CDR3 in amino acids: CAWRGENTGELFF. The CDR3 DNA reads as TGTGCCTGGAGGGGGGAGAACACCGGGGAGCTGTTTTTT.

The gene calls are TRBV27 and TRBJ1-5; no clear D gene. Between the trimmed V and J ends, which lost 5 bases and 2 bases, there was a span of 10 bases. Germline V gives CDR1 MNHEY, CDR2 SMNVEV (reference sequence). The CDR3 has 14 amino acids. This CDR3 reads CASSVRPGNQPQHF. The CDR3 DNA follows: TGTGCCAGCAGTGTTAGACCAGGCAATCAGCCCCAGCATTTT.

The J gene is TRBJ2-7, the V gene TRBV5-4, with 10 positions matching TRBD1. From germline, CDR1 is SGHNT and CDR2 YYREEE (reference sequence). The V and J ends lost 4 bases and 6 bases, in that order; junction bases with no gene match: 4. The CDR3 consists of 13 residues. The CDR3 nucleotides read TGTGCCAGCAGCGACTGGACAGGGGGCGAGCAGTACTTC. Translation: CASSDWTGGEQYF.

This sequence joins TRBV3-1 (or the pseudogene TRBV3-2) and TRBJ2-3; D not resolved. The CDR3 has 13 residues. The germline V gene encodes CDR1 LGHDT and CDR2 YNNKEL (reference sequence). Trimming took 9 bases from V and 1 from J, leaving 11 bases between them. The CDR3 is CARGFLGTDTQYF. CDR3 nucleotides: TGTGCCAGGGGCTTTCTGGGCACAGATACGCAGTATTTT.

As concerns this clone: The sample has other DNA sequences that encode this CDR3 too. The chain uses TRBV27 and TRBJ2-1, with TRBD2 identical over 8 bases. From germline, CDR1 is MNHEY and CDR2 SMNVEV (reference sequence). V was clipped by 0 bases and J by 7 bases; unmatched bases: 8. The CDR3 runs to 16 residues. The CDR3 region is CASSLSGSGGGNEQFF. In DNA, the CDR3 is TGTGCCAGCAGTTTATCGGGGAGCGGGGGTGGGAATGAGCAGTTCTTC.

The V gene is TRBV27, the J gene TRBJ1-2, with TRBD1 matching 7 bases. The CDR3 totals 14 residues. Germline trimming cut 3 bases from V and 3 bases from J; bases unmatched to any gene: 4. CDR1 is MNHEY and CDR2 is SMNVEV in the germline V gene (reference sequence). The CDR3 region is CASSFRGVDYGYTF. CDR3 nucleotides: TGTGCCAGCAGTTTCAGGGGGGTCGACTATGGCTACACCTTC.

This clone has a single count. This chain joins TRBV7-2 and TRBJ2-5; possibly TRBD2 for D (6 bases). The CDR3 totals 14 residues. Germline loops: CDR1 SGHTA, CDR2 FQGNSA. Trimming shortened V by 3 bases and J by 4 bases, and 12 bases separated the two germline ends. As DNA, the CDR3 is TGTGCCAGCAGCTTGGGCGGGATCCGAGAGACCCAGTACTTC. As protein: CASSLGGIRETQYF.

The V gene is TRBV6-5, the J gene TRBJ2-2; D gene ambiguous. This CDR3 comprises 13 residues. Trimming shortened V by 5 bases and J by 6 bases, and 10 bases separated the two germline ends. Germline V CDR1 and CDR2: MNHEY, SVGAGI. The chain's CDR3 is CASSPVAAGELFF. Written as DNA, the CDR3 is TGTGCCAGCAGTCCGGTGGCAGCCGGGGAGCTGTTTTTT.